The entry that follows covers one T cell receptor (beta chain) sequence. Clones were sequenced by immunoSEQ multiplex PCR, and TCRdb holds only the in-frame ones, with some missing. The data hold roughly 220,000 clones, with roughly 94% observed a single time. The sample belongs to a study of control samples from healthy donors and cancer patients. Unmatched junction bases numbered 13, after V lost 5 bases and J lost 4 bases. The germline V gene has CDR1 MDHEN and CDR2 SYDVKM. This CDR3 region has 16 residues. The V and J genes are TRBV28 and TRBJ2-5, with 7 bases that match TRBD1. The clonotype comes from a man aged 50-59 years in good health. Material: blood. In nucleotides, the CDR3 is TGTGCCAGCAGTCCAGGACAGGCCGGTCCTGGAGAGACCCAGTACTTC. The encoded protein is CASSPGQAGPGETQYF.